This T cell receptor (beta chain) is drawn from a study of blood T cell repertoires in COVID-19. About the research overall: Specimens from acute and convalescent COVID-19 originated in the United States, Italy and Spain. PBMCs, B-cell-depleted T cells, or T cells provided the cDNA or gDNA that made up the material.

From germline, CDR1 is MNHEY and CDR2 SVGEGT. V was clipped by 2 bases and J by 8 bases; unmatched bases: 11. CDR3 length: 16 amino acids. TCRdb's copy holds only in-frame clones and misses some; the assay was immunoSEQ multiplex PCR. The data hold about 50,000 clones, with 65% to 80% observed a single time. The sample comprised peripheral blood. The gene calls are TRBV6-2 or TRBV6-3 and TRBJ2-7, with 11 bases fitting TRBD1. The TCR was taken from a man between 65 and 85 years old with active or convalescent COVID-19. The CDR3 coding sequence is TGTGCCAGCAGTTACCGGGACAGGGGGACGTTGGAGAAGCAGTACTTC. Protein sequence: CASSYRDRGTLEKQYF.